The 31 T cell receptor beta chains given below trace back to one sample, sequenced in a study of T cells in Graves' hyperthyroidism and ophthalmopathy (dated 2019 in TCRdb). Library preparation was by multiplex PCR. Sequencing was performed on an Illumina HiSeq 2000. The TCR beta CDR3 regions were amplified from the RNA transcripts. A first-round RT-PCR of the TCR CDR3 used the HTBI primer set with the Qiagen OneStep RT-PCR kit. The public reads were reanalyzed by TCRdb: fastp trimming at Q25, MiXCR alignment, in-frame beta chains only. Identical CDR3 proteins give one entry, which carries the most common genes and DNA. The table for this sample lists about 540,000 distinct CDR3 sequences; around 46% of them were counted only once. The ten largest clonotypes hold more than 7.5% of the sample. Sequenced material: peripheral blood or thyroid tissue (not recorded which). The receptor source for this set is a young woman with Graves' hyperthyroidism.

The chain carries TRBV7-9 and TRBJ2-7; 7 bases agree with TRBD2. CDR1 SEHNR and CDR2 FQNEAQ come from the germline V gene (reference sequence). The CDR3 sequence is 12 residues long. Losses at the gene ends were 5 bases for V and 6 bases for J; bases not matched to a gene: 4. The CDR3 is CASSVPGGEQYF. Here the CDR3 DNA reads TGTGCCAGCAGCGTGCCGGGGGGCGAGCAGTACTTC.

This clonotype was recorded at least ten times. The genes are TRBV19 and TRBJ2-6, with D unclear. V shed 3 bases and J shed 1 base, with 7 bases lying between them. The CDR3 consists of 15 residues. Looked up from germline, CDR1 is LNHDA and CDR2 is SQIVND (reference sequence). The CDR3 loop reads CASSIPISGANVLTF. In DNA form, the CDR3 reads TGTGCCAGTAGTATTCCTATATCTGGGGCCAACGTCCTGACTTTC.

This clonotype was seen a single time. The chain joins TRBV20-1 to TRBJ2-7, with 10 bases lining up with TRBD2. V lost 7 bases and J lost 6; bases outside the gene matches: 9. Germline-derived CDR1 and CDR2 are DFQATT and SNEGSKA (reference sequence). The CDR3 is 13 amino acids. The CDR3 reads CSVLLAGVSEQYF. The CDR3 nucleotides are TGCAGTGTACTTCTAGCGGGAGTTTCCGAGCAGTACTTC.

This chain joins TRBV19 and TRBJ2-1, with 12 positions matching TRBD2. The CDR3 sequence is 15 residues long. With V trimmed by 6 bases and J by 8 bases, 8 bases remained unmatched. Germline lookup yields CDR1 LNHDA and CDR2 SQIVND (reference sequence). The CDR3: CASRPTSGRVDEQFF. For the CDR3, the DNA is TGTGCCAGTAGACCGACTAGCGGGAGAGTCGATGAGCAGTTCTTC.

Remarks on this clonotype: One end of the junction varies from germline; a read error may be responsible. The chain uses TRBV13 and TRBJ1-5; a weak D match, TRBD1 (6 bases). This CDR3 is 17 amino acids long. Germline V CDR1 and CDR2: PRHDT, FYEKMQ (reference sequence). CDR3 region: CASSRGASGSSNEPQHF. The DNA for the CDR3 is TGCGCCAGCAGCCGGGGGGCTAGCGGGAGTAGCAATGAGCCCCAGCATTTT.

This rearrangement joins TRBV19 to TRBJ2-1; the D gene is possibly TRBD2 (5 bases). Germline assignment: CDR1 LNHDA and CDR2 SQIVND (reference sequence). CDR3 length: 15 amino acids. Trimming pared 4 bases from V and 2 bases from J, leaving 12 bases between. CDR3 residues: CASSTTGNTYNEQFF. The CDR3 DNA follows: TGTGCCAGTAGTACAACCGGGAATACCTACAATGAGCAGTTCTTC.

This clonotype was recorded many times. The chain's CDR3 is CASSQVLDSVDTIYF. As DNA, the CDR3 is TGTGCCAGCAGCCAAGTCTTGGACAGTGTGGACACCATATATTTT. The chain joins TRBV4-2 to TRBJ1-3, with D possibly being TRBD1 (6 bases). The germline V gene encodes CDR1 LGHNA and CDR2 YNFKEQ. The CDR3 runs to 15 residues. V lost 1 base and J lost 8, with 15 bases in between.

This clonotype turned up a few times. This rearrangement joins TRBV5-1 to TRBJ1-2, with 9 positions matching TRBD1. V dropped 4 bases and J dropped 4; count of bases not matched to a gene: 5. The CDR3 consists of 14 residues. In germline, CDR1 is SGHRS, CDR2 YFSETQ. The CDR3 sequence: CASSGGQGLYGYTF. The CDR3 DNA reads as TGCGCCAGCAGCGGGGGACAGGGCCTCTATGGCTACACCTTC. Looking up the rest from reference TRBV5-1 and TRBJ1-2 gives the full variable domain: KAGVTQTPRYLIKTRGQQVTLSCSPISGHRSVSWYQQTPGQGLQFLFEYFSETQRNKGNFPGRFSGRQFSNSRSEMNVSTLELGDSALYLCASSGGQGLYGYTFGSGTRLTVV.

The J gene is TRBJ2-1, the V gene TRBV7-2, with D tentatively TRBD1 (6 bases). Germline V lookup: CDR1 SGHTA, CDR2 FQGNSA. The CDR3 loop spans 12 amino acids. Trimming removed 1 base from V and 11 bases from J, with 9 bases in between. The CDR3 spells CASSLDQGKQFF. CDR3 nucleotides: TGTGCCAGCAGCTTAGATCAGGGGAAGCAGTTCTTC.

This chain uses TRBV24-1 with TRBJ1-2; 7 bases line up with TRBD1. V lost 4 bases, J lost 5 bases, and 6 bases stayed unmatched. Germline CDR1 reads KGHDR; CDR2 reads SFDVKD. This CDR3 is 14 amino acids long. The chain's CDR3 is CATSDPGTVYGYTF. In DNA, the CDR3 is TGTGCCACCAGTGACCCCGGGACAGTTTATGGCTACACCTTC.

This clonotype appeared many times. CDR3 sequence reads: CATSDPARGETQYF. Written as DNA, the CDR3 is TGTGCCACCAGTGATCCAGCGCGGGGGGAGACCCAGTACTTC. The chain has TRBV24-1 and TRBJ2-5, with 7 bases that match TRBD2. The CDR3 sequence is 14 residues long. V lost 3 bases to trimming and J lost 5 bases; unmatched junction nucleotides: 5. Germline-derived CDR1 and CDR2 are KGHDR and SFDVKD.

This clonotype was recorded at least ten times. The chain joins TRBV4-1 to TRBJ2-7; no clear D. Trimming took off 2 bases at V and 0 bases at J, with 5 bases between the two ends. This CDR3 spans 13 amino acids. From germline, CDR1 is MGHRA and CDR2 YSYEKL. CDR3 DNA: TGCGCCAGCAGCCAAAGCAGCTCCTACGAGCAGTACTTC. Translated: CASSQSSSYEQYF.

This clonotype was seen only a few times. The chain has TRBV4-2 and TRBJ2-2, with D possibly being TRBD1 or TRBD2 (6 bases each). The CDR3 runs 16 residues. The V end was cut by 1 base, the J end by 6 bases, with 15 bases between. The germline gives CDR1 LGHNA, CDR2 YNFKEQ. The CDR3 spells CASSQVGGSPAGELFF. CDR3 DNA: TGTGCCAGCAGCCAAGTGGGGGGCAGTCCCGCCGGGGAGCTGTTTTTT.

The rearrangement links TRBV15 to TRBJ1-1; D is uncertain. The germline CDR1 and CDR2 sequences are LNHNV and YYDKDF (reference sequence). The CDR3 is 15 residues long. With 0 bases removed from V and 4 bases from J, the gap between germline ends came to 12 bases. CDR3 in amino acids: CATSREPWSATEAFF. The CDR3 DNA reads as TGTGCCACCAGCAGAGAACCATGGTCTGCCACTGAAGCTTTCTTT.

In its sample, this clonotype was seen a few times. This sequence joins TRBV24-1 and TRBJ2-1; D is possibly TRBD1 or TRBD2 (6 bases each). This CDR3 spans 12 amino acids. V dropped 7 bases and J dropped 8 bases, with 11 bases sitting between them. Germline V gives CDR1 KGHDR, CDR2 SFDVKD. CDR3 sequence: CATRQGGDEQFF. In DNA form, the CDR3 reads TGTGCCACCAGACAGGGAGGAGATGAGCAGTTCTTC.

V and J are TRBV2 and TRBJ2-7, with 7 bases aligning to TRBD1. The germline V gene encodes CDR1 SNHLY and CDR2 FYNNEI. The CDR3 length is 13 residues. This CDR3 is CARDRVRSYEQYF. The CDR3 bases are TGTGCTAGAGACAGGGTAAGATCCTACGAGCAGTACTTC.

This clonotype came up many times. The CDR3 loop reads CASSRTGDRVESGYTF. The CDR3, as DNA: TGTGCCAGCAGCAGAACCGGGGACAGGGTAGAGAGTGGCTACACCTTC. The V gene is TRBV2, the J gene TRBJ1-2; TRBD1 agrees at 9 bases. Trimming at V came to 6 bases and at J to 7 bases, leaving 15 bases not matched to a gene. From germline, CDR1 is SNHLY and CDR2 FYNNEI. The CDR3 runs 16 residues.

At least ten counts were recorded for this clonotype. The CDR3 spells CASSQVLAGEQYF. The DNA of the CDR3 is TGCGCCAGCAGCCAAGTCCTAGCGGGAGAGCAGTACTTC. This chain joins TRBV4-3 and TRBJ2-7; 9 bases are a match to TRBD2. CDR1 and CDR2 from the germline V gene are LGHNA and YSLEER. V dropped 1 base and J dropped 7; count of bases not matched to a gene: 2. The CDR3 is 13 residues long.

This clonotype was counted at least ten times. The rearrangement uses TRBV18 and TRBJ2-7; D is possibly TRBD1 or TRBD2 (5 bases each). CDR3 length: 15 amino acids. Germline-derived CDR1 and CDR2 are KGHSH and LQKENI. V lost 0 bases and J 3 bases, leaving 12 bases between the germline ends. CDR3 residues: CASSPPSGRGYEQYF. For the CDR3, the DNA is TGTGCCAGCTCACCACCCTCGGGACGGGGCTACGAGCAGTACTTC.

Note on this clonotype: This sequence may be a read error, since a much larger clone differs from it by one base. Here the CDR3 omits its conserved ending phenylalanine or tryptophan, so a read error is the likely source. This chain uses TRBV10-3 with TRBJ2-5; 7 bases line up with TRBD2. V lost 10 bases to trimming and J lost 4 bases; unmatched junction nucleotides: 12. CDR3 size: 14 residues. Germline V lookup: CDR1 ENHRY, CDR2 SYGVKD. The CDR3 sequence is CASSPTSVTETQYL. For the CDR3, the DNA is TGTGCCAGCAGCCCTACTAGCGTAACAGAGACCCAGTACCTC.

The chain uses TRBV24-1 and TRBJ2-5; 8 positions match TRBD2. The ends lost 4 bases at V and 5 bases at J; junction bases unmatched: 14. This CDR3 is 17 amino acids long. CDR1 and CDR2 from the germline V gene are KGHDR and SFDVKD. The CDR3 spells CATSDTSGTERDETQYF. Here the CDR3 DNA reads TGTGCCACCAGTGACACTAGCGGCACAGAGAGGGATGAGACCCAGTACTTC.

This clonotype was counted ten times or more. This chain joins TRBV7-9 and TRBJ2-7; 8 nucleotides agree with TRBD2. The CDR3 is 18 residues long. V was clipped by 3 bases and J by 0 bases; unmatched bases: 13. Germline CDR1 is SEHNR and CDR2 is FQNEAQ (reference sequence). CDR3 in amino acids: CASSLREYRSGSSYEQYF. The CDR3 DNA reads TGTGCCAGCAGCTTGAGAGAATACCGAAGCGGGAGCTCCTACGAGCAGTACTTC.

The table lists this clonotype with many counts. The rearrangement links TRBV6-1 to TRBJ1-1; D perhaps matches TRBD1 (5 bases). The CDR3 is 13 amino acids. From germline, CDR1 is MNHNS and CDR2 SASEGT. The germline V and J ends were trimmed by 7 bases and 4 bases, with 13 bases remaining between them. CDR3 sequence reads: CASKVDKGTEAFF. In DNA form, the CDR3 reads TGTGCCAGCAAGGTGGACAAGGGCACTGAAGCTTTCTTT.

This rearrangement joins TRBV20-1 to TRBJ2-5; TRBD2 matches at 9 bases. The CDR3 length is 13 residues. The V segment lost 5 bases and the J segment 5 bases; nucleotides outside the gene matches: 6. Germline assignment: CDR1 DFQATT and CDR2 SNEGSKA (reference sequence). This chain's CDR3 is CSAPDGLAETQYF. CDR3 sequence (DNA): TGCAGTGCTCCCGATGGACTAGCGGAGACCCAGTACTTC.

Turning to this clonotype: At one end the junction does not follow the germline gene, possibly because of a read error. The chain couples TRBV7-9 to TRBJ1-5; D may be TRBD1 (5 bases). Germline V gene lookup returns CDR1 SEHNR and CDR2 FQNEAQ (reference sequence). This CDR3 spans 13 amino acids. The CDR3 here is CACSLGVDQPQHF. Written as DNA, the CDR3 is TGTGCCTGCAGCTTAGGGGTGGATCAGCCCCAGCATTTT.

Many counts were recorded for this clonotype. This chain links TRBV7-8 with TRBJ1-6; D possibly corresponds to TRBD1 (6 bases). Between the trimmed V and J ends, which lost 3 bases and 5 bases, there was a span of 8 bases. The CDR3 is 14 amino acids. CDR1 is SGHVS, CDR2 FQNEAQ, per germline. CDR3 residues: CASSFGQHNSPLHF. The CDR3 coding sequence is TGTGCCAGCAGCTTCGGACAGCATAATTCACCCCTCCACTTT.

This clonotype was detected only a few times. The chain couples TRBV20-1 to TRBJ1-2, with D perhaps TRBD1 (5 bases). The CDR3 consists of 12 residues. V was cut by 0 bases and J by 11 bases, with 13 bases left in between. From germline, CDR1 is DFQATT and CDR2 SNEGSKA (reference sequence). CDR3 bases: TGCAGTGCTAGAGACGGGACGGAGGCTTACACCTTC. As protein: CSARDGTEAYTF.

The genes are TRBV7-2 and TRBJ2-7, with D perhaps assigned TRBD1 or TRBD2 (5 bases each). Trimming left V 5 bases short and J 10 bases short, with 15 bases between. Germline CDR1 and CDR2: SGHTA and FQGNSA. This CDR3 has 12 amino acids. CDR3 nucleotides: TGTGCCAGCAGCCAAACAGGAGGCGGACAGTACTTC. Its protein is CASSQTGGGQYF.

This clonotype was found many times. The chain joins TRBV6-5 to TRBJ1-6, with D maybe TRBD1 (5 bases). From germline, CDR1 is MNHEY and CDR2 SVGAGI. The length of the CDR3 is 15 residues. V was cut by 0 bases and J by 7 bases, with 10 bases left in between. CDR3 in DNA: TGTGCCAGCAGTTACTCGTGGGGCGGGAATTCACCCCTCCACTTT. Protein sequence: CASSYSWGGNSPLHF.

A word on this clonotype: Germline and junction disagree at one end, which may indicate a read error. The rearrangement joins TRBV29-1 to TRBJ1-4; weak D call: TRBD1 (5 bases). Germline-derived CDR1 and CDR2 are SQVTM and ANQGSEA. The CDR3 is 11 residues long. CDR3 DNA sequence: TGCAGCGTTCTTCTGGGGGAAAAGCTGTTTTTT. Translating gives CSVLLGEKLFF.

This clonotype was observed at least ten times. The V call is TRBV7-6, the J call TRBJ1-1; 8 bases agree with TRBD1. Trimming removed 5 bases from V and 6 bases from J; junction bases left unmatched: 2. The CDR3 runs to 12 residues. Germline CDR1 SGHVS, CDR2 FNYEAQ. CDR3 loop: CASSDRGPEAFF. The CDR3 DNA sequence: TGTGCCAGCAGCGACAGGGGCCCTGAAGCTTTCTTT.